The 9 T cell receptor beta chains below come from one sample, sequenced in a study of a mutant IDH1 vaccine in newly diagnosed glioma. Profiled with immunoSEQ multiplex PCR; TCRdb holds only in-frame clones, not every one. The table records about 64,000 clones, around 84% of them present only once. Time point specified: week 11, during vaccination. Every vaccination contained 300 ug of the mutant IDH1 20-mer peptide and was paired with topical imiquimod. These receptors lack a known antigen. Sequencing was performed on PBMCs, taken from a glioma patient whose treatment included an IDH1 peptide vaccine. These receptors were collected from a woman between 50 and 59 years old with glioma.

The V and J genes are TRBV15 and TRBJ1-5, with D tentatively TRBD1 (5 bases). Trimming pared 5 bases from V and 6 bases from J, leaving 11 bases between. This CDR3 is 13 amino acids long. The germline gives CDR1 LNHNV, CDR2 YYDKDF (reference sequence). CDR3 DNA: TGTGCCACCAGCGGGGGGGGTACTCAGCCCCAGCATTTT. Residues: CATSGGGTQPQHF.

This chain joins TRBV27 and TRBJ1-1; possible D gene TRBD1, 5 bases. Germline CDR1 is MNHEY and CDR2 is SMNVEV (reference sequence). Trimming pared 6 bases from V and 5 bases from J, leaving 16 bases between. The CDR3 is 14 amino acids. The chain's CDR3 is CASRRPLGGTEAFF. For the CDR3, the DNA is TGTGCCAGCAGACGTCCTCTGGGGGGGACTGAAGCTTTCTTT.

This chain links TRBV7-9 with TRBJ2-1; 10 positions match TRBD1. Germline assignment: CDR1 SEHNR and CDR2 FQNEAQ (reference sequence). With V trimmed by 5 bases and J by 9 bases, 4 bases remained unmatched. The CDR3 is made up of 13 amino acids. In DNA, the CDR3 is TGTGCCAGCAGCCCAGACAGGGGGCGTGAGCAGTTCTTC. It yields the protein CASSPDRGREQFF.

Comment on this clone: A junction boundary mismatches the germline segment, possibly from a read error. V gene TRBV6-6 combines with J gene TRBJ1-1; D uncertain. Germline CDR1 reads MNHNY; CDR2 reads SVGAGI (reference sequence). The CDR3 length is 14 residues. The DNA of the CDR3 is TGTGCCAGCACTTACCGGGGAATTGGCACTGAAGCTTTCTTT. Translation: CASTYRGIGTEAFF.

The rearrangement links TRBV4-1 to TRBJ1-2; D not resolved. Germline lookup yields CDR1 MGHRA and CDR2 YSYEKL. The CDR3 covers 14 residues. Trimming cost V 0 bases and J 1 base, with 6 bases left between them. The CDR3 region has the DNA TGCGCCAGCAGCCAAGAGGGAATTAACTATGGCTACACCTTC. Translating gives CASSQEGINYGYTF.

The chain combines TRBV15 with TRBJ2-7; unclear D gene. The V gene's germline CDR1 is LNHNV and CDR2 YYDKDF (reference sequence). The CDR3 length is 14 residues. V was shortened by 0 bases and J by 2 bases, with 8 bases between the two germline ends. The CDR3 nucleotides are TGTGCCACCAGCAGAGATAACCGAGCCTACGAGCAGTACTTC. The encoded protein is CATSRDNRAYEQYF.

The V and J genes are TRBV29-1 and TRBJ1-1; a weak D match, TRBD1 (5 bases). This CDR3 region has 11 residues. V lost 4 bases, J lost 10 bases, and 13 bases lay in between. Germline CDR1 SQVTM, CDR2 ANQGSEA. The CDR3 DNA is TGCAGCGTTGCCGAACGGGGGGGAGCTTTCTTT. The encoded protein is CSVAERGGAFF.

The chain joins TRBV30 to TRBJ1-4; TRBD1 matches 7 bases. CDR3 length: 15 amino acids. The trim removed 0 bases at V and 8 bases at J, leaving 9 bases unmatched. Germline CDR1 and CDR2: GTSNPN and SVGIG (reference sequence). This CDR3 reads CAWSVMGRGPEKLFF. Here the CDR3 DNA reads TGTGCCTGGAGTGTAATGGGGAGGGGGCCAGAAAAACTGTTTTTT.

This clone came up once. The rearrangement links TRBV7-2 to TRBJ2-1, with TRBD1 matching over 7 bases. Germline trimming cut 3 bases from V and 4 bases from J; bases unmatched to any gene: 18. There are 19 residues in the CDR3. Germline V lookup: CDR1 SGHTA, CDR2 FQGNSA. CDR3 nucleotide sequence: TGTGCCAGCAGCTTCCTTTGGGCTGTGTCGGGACAGACTTACAATGAGCAGTTCTTC. As protein: CASSFLWAVSGQTYNEQFF.